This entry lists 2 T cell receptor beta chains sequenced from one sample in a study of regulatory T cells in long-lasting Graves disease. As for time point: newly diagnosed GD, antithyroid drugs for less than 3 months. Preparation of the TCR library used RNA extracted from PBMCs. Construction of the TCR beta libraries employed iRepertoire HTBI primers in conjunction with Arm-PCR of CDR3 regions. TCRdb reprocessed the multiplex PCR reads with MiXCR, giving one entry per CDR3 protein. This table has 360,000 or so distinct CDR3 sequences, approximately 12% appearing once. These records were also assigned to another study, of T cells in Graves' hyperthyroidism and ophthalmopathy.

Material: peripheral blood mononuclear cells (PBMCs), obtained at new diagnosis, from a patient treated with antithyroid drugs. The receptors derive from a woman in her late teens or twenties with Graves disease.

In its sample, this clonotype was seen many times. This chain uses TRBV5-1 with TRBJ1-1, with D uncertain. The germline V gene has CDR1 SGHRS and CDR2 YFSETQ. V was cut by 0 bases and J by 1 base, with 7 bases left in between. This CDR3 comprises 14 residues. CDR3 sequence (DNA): TGCGCCAGCAGCTTGGACAGCCCGAACACTGAAGCTTTCTTT. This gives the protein CASSLDSPNTEAFF.

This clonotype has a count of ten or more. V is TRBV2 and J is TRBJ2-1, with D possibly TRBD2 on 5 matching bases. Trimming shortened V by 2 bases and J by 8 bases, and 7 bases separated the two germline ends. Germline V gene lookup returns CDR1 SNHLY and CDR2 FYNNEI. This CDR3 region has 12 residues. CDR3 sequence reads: CASSERGYEQFF. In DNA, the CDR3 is TGTGCCAGCAGTGAACGGGGATATGAGCAGTTCTTC.